Below are 20 T cell receptor beta chains sequenced from a single sample in a study of blood T cell repertoires in COVID-19. Clones were sequenced by immunoSEQ multiplex PCR, and TCRdb holds only the in-frame ones, with some missing. Of hundreds of thousands of clones in the sample, roughly nine tenths were seen once. The specimen sequenced was PBMCs or T cells enriched from blood (not recorded which). Receptor source: a young woman with acute COVID-19.

The table lists this clone with a count of one. This chain joins TRBV19 and TRBJ2-1; 7 positions match TRBD1. Trimming cost V 4 bases and J 9 bases; bases outside gene matches: 6. The CDR3 has 13 amino acids. The germline CDR1 and CDR2 sequences are LNHDA and SQIVND (reference sequence). This CDR3 reads CASSKGALVEQFF. For the CDR3, the DNA is TGTGCCAGTAGTAAGGGGGCGCTGGTTGAGCAGTTCTTC.

The chain joins TRBV5-1 to TRBJ2-6; D might be TRBD2 (5 bases). V was shortened by 4 bases and J by 4 bases, with 12 bases between the two germline ends. Germline V lookup: CDR1 SGHRS, CDR2 YFSETQ. This CDR3 contains 15 residues. This CDR3 is CASSIGGAGANVLTF. CDR3 DNA: TGCGCCAGCAGCATAGGAGGCGCGGGGGCCAACGTCCTGACTTTC.

The chain carries TRBV28 and TRBJ1-4; TRBD1 matches 7 bases. This CDR3 is 18 amino acids long. Germline V CDR1 and CDR2: MDHEN, SYDVKM. Germline trimming cut 4 bases from V and 0 bases from J; bases unmatched to any gene: 11. The CDR3 region has the DNA TGTGCCAGCAGTTCACCCCTCCGGACAGGTGCAACTAATGAAAAACTGTTTTTT. It yields the protein CASSSPLRTGATNEKLFF. Full variable domain (missing parts from reference TRBV28 and TRBJ1-4): DVKVTQSSRYLVKRTGEKVFLECVQDMDHENMFWYRQDPGLGLRLIYFSYDVKMKEKGDIPEGYSVSREKKERFSLILESASTNQTSMYLCASSSPLRTGATNEKLFFGSGTQLSVL.

V gene TRBV5-5 combines with J gene TRBJ1-2; D ambiguous. Germline CDR1 is SGHKS and CDR2 is YYEKEE (reference sequence). The CDR3 contains 14 residues. V lost 0 bases, J lost 1 base, and 7 bases lay in between. This chain's CDR3 is CASSLVSNNYGYTF. The CDR3 coding sequence is TGTGCCAGCAGCTTGGTCAGTAATAACTATGGCTACACCTTC.

The chain joins TRBV6-5 to TRBJ2-7, with TRBD2 matching over 10 bases. The CDR3 sequence is 15 residues long. V lost 6 bases to trimming and J lost 3 bases; unmatched junction nucleotides: 8. Germline CDR1 and CDR2: MNHEY and SVGAGI. CDR3: CASSGTTSGNYEQYF. The CDR3, as DNA: TGTGCCAGCAGCGGAACAACTAGCGGGAACTACGAGCAGTACTTC.

This chain connects TRBV30 to TRBJ1-1; no clear D. V dropped 0 bases and J dropped 7 bases, with 6 bases sitting between them. Germline CDR1 GTSNPN, CDR2 SVGIG (reference sequence). CDR3 size: 11 residues. Written as DNA, the CDR3 is TGTGCCTGGAGTGTACTCTATGAAGCTTTCTTT. Translated: CAWSVLYEAFF.

J is TRBJ1-1 and V is TRBV19, with 8 bases aligning to TRBD1. The CDR3 has 14 residues. The V and J ends lost 3 bases and 9 bases, in that order; junction bases with no gene match: 9. Germline loops: CDR1 LNHDA, CDR2 SQIVND (reference sequence). The DNA of the CDR3 is TGTGCCAGTAGTATTCAGGGGGCGCCCCCAAAAGCTTTCTTT. It is translated as CASSIQGAPPKAFF.

The CDR3 DNA follows: TGCAGCGTTGACCGGGTGAACACTGAAGCTTTCTTT. This encodes CSVDRVNTEAFF. The chain carries TRBV29-1 and TRBJ1-1; D unclear. This CDR3 contains 12 residues. CDR1 SQVTM and CDR2 ANQGSEA come from the germline V gene. V lost 3 bases and J lost 0, with 5 bases in between.

This chain links TRBV6-2 or TRBV6-3 with TRBJ2-7; the match to TRBD1 covers 8 bases. The CDR3 spans 14 residues. The germline V gene has CDR1 MNHEY and CDR2 SVGEGT. V dropped 5 bases and J dropped 5; count of bases not matched to a gene: 8. Here the CDR3 DNA reads TGTGCCAGCAGTCGATCTACAGGGGGACACGAGCAGTACTTC. This gives the protein CASSRSTGGHEQYF.

On this clone: An end of the junction does not agree with germline; a read error may underlie this. This chain's CDR3 is CAGSLVREATEAFF. CDR3 coding DNA: TGTGCCGGCAGCTTGGTCAGGGAGGCCACTGAAGCTTTCTTT. The rearrangement links TRBV7-2 to TRBJ1-1, with D maybe TRBD1 (5 bases). From germline, CDR1 is SGHTA and CDR2 FQGNSA. The CDR3 extends over 14 amino acids.

The chain has TRBV11-2 and TRBJ2-6; TRBD1 is a possible D gene (5 bases). Between the trimmed V and J ends, which lost 7 bases and 2 bases, there was a span of 12 bases. The CDR3 totals 15 residues. Germline CDR1 is SGHAT and CDR2 is FQNNGV. The CDR3 protein is CASNLRGAGANVLTF. The CDR3 nucleotides are TGTGCCAGCAATCTAAGGGGTGCTGGGGCCAACGTCCTGACTTTC.

The sample holds a few counts of this clone. The chain employs TRBV2 and TRBJ1-5; perhaps TRBD1 as D (6 bases). Trimming removed 4 bases at V and 5 bases at J, with 15 bases between. The CDR3 loop spans 15 amino acids. Germline CDR1 is SNHLY and CDR2 is FYNNEI. CDR3 region: CASSGDRHSDQPQHF. The CDR3 bases are TGTGCCAGCAGTGGAGACAGGCATTCCGATCAGCCCCAGCATTTT.

The V and J genes are TRBV12-3 or TRBV12-4 and TRBJ2-5, with D perhaps matching TRBD1 (5 bases). Trimming removed 7 bases from V and 2 bases from J, with 8 bases in between. The CDR3 is made up of 12 amino acids. CDR3: CASKGAQETQYF. CDR3 coding DNA: TGTGCCAGCAAAGGGGCTCAAGAGACCCAGTACTTC.

This rearrangement joins TRBV6-5 to TRBJ2-7; D is undetermined. The germline gives CDR1 MNHEY, CDR2 SVGAGI. This CDR3 spans 13 amino acids. V lost 7 bases, J lost 3 bases, and 13 bases lay in between. The CDR3 loop is CASTRGLDYEQYF. In DNA form, the CDR3 reads TGTGCCAGCACCCGAGGCCTCGACTACGAGCAGTACTTC.

The rearrangement joins TRBV6-5 to TRBJ2-7; tentative D call: TRBD2 (5 bases). The V gene's germline CDR1 is MNHEY and CDR2 SVGAGI. The CDR3 covers 13 residues. Between the trimmed V and J ends, which lost 6 bases and 2 bases, there was a span of 11 bases. The CDR3 DNA reads TGTGCCAGCAGCCCCCGGGGTGCCTACGAGCAGTACTTC. It encodes CASSPRGAYEQYF.

The gene calls are TRBV5-1 and TRBJ1-1; tentative D call: TRBD1 (5 bases). V was shortened by 1 base and J by 1 base, with 8 bases between the two germline ends. CDR1 is SGHRS and CDR2 is YFSETQ in the germline V gene. The CDR3 is 14 amino acids. CDR3 nucleotide sequence: TGCGCCAGCAGCTTGTCCCAGGGGAACACTGAAGCTTTCTTT. This translates into CASSLSQGNTEAFF.

The chain is built from TRBV15 and TRBJ1-4; D might be TRBD1 (5 bases). CDR1 LNHNV and CDR2 YYDKDF come from the germline V gene (reference sequence). V shed 0 bases and J shed 3 bases, with 8 bases lying between them. CDR3 size: 15 residues. The CDR3 reads CATSRDRGPNEKLFF. For the CDR3, the DNA is TGTGCCACCAGCAGAGATAGGGGTCCTAATGAAAAACTGTTTTTT. The complete variable domain, with remaining parts taken from reference TRBV15 and TRBJ1-4, reads DAMVIQNPRYQVTQFGKPVTLSCSQTLNHNVMYWYQQKSSQAPKLLFHYYDKDFNNEADTPDNFQSRRPNTSFCFLDIRSPGLGDTAMYLCATSRDRGPNEKLFFGSGTQLSVL.

The chain has TRBV10-2 and TRBJ1-2, with 9 bases identical to TRBD1. The CDR3 totals 16 residues. Germline V gene data show CDR1 as WSHSY and CDR2 as SAAADI. J lost 7 bases, V lost 6 bases, and 15 bases had no gene match. CDR3 in DNA: TGCGCCAGCAGGGGACAGGGCCTTCTCGAAGGGGGTGGCTACACCTTC. This translates into CASRGQGLLEGGGYTF.

This clone was seen a few times. This chain uses TRBV18 with TRBJ1-5; TRBD1 agrees at 7 bases. V gave up 2 bases and J gave up 1 base; unmatched junction bases: 2. Germline assignment: CDR1 KGHSH and CDR2 LQKENI. The CDR3 consists of 15 residues. The DNA of the CDR3 is TGTGCCAGCTCACCATCGACAGGGAGCAATCAGCCCCAGCATTTT. Amino acids: CASSPSTGSNQPQHF.

This chain joins TRBV12-3 or TRBV12-4 and TRBJ1-4, with D possibly TRBD1 on 5 matching bases. The CDR3 is 13 residues long. Trimming took 6 bases from V and 8 from J, leaving 13 bases between them. In DNA form, the CDR3 reads TGTGCCAGCAGGCGGGGCGAGCCCGAAAAACTGTTTTTT. It encodes CASRRGEPEKLFF.